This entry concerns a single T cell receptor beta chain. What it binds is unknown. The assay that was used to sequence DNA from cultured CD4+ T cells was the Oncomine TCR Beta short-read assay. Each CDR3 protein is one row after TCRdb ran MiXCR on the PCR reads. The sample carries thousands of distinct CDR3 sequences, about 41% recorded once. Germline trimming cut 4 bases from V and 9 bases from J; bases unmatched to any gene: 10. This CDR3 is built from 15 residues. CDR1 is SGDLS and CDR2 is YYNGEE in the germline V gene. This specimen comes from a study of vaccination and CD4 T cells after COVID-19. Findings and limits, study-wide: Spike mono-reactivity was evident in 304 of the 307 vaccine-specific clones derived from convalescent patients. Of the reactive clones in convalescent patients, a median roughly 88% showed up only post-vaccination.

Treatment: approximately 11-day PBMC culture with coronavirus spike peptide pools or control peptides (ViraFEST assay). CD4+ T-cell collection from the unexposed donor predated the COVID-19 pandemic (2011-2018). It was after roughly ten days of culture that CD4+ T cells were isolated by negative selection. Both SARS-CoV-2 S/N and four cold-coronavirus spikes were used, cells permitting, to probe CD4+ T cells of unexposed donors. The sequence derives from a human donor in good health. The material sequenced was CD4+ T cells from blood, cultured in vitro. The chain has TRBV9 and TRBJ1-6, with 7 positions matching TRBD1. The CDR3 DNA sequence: TGTGCCAGCAGCCCTCGACAGGGATCGGGTTCACCCCTCCACTTT. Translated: CASSPRQGSGSPLHF.